The entry that follows covers one T cell receptor beta chain sequence. Its antigen has not been determined. Base qualities were left out, and no much larger clone turns up one base away. Genomic DNA was extracted from sorted cells for sequencing of the TCRbeta CDR3 region. TCRbeta CDR3 regions were sequenced using the immunoSEQ Assay. Sourced from immuneACCESS, this table was stored by TCRdb with only in-frame sequences that have V and J called. A share of the clones is absent; for the studies checked, an unresolved V gene accounts for under half, and the remainder has no known explanation. The sample table contains some 77,000 clones; only one count was recorded for about 90% of them. The ten top clones hold around 2% of the sample. Patients with a history of autoimmune disease or receiving systemic immunosuppression were excluded from the trial. Peripheral blood for TCR sequencing was collected from all dose cohorts at baseline, on cycle 4 day 1, and on cycle 7 day 1. The samples were drawn from a first-in-human, open-label, multicenter phase I dose-escalation trial of ivuxolimab. Adults with locally advanced or metastatic head and neck squamous cell, hepatocellular, melanoma or renal cell carcinoma were enrolled in the trial. CD4+ and CD8+ T cells were sorted separately from peripheral blood before TCR sequencing.

From the cysteine through the phenylalanine, the CDR3 covers 14 amino acids. The CDR3 DNA has 42 bases and is translated from base 1. A distance of 9 bases separates the germline ends of V and J, which lose 1 base and 6 bases respectively. Looking up the germline V gene (reference sequence) yields CDR1 PRHDT and CDR2 FYEKMQ. The sample comes from a study of OX40 agonist ivuxolimab in advanced cancers. Study-wide context: Ivuxolimab was an agonistic, fully human IgG2 monoclonal antibody directed against OX40 (CD134), a costimulatory receptor. Of the roughly 50 dose-escalation patients, hepatocellular carcinoma was present in around 20, melanoma in about 15, renal cell carcinoma in 9 and head and neck cancer in 9. Peripheral TCRbeta sequencing was intended to test whether TCR sequence diversity was altered and clonal T-cell expansion was caused by ivuxolimab. Partial responses occurred in three dose-escalation patients: two with cutaneous melanoma and one with hepatocellular carcinoma. Intravenous ivuxolimab was administered to patients every 2 weeks at six dose levels: 0.01, 0.1, 0.3, 1.5, 3 and 10 mg/kg. Prior anti-PD-1, anti-PD-L1 or anti-CTLA-4 therapy was permitted, and about two fifths of dose-escalation patients had received checkpoint inhibitors. The paper describes the monotherapy dose-escalation part (N of about 52 patients) of the phase I trial of ivuxolimab. The dose-escalation cohort was over 70% male with a mean age of approximately 60 years, ranging from roughly 20 to 85. Beyond this particular receptor, the publication reports: Low levels of normalized T-cell clonal expansion were also seen in some nonresponding patients. After ivuxolimab, expanded clones were on average more numerous among CD8+ T cells than among CD4+ T cells. Which antigens the clonally expanded peripheral T cells were specific for was not determined. At doses of 0.1 to 3.0 mg/kg, clonal expansion of both CD4+ and CD8+ blood T cells was observed from baseline to week 6. Partial responders in the 0.1-3.0 mg/kg groups had among the lowest normalized peripheral clonal expansion, especially among CD8+ T cells.

The rearranged segments are TRBV13 and TRBJ2-2; the best D guess is TRBD1, with 5 bases matching. This TCR was recovered from an adult with an advanced solid tumor such as melanoma, head and neck, liver or kidney cancer. The material sequenced was CD4+ or CD8+ T cells sorted from blood, taken in a trial of the OX40 agonist ivuxolimab. Read as DNA, the sequence is TGTGCCAGCAGCTTAGACCGGACATCCGGGGAGCTGTTTTTT. This codes for CASSLDRTSGELFF.